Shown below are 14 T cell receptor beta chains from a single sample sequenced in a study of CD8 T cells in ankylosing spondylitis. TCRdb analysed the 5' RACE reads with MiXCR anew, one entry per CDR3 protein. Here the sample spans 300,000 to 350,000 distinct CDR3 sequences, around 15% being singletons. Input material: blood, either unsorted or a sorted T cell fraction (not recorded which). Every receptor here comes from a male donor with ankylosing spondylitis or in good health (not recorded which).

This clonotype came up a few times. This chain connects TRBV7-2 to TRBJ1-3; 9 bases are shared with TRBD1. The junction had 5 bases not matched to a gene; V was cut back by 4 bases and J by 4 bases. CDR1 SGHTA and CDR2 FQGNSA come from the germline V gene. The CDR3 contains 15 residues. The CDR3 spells CASSSAGTGGNTIYF. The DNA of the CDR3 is TGTGCCAGCAGCTCCGCAGGGACAGGGGGAAACACCATATATTTT.

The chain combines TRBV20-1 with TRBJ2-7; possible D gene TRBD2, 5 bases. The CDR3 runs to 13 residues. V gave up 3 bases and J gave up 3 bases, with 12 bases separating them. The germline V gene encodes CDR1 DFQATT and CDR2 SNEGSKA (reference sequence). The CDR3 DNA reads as TGCAGTGCTAGGAGCTCCCGGGACTACGAGCAGTACTTC. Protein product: CSARSSRDYEQYF.

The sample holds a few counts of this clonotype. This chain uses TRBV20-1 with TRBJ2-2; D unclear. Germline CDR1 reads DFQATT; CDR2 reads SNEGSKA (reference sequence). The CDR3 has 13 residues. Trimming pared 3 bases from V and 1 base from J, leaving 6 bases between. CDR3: CSASPLNTGELFF. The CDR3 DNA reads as TGCAGTGCTAGTCCCTTGAACACCGGGGAGCTGTTTTTT.

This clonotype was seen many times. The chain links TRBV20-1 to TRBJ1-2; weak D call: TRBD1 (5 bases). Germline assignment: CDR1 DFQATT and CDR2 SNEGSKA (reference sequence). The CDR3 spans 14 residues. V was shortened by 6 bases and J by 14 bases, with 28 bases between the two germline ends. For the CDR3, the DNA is TGCAGTGCACCCCGGGGCCAGACTACCCTCCCTGTGACCTTC. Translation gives CSAPRGQTTLPVTF.

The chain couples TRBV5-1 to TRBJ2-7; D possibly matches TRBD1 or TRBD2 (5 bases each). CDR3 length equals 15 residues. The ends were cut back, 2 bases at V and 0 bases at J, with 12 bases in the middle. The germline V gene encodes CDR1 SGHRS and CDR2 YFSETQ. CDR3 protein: CASSFRVGSSYEQYF. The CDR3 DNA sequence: TGCGCCAGCAGCTTCAGGGTTGGGAGCTCCTACGAGCAGTACTTC.

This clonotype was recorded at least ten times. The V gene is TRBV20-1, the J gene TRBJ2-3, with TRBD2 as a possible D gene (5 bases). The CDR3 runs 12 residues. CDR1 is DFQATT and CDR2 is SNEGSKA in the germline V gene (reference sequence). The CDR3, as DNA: TGCATCCCCCCCGGGAACACAGATACGCAGTATTTT. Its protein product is CIPPGNTDTQYF.

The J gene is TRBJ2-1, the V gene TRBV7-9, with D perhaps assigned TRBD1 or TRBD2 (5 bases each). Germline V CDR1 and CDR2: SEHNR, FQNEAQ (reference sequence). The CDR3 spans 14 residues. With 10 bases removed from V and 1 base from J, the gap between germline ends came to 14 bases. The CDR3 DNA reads TGTGCCATCGCCTCGGGGCAGTCCTACAATGAGCAGTTCTTC. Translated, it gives CAIASGQSYNEQFF. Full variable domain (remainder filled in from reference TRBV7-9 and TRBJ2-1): DTGVSQNPRHKITKRGQNVTFRCDPISEHNRLYWYRQTLGQGPEFLTYFQNEAQLEKSRLLSDRFSAERPKGSFSTLEIQRTEQGDSAMYLCAIASGQSYNEQFFGPGTRLTVL.

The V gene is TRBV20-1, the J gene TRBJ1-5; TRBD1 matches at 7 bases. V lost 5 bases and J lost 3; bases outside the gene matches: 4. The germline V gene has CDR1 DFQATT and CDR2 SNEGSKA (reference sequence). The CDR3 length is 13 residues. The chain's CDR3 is CSAHGQDNQPQHF. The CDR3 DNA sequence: TGCAGTGCTCACGGACAGGACAATCAGCCCCAGCATTTT.

The CDR3 region has the DNA TGCAGCCATAGGGGGTCATGGGATACGCAGTATTTT. Protein: CSHRGSWDTQYF. The chain carries TRBV29-1 and TRBJ2-3; tentative D call: TRBD1 (6 bases). Trimming cost V 8 bases and J 6 bases, with 15 bases left between them. The germline CDR1 and CDR2 sequences are SQVTM and ANQGSEA. CDR3 length equals 12 residues.

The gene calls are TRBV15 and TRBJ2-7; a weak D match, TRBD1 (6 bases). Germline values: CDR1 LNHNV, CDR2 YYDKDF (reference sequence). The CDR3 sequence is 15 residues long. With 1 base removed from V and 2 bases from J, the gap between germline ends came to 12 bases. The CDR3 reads CATSRVGAAAYEQYF. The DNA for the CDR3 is TGTGCCACCAGCAGAGTGGGGGCGGCTGCCTACGAGCAGTACTTC.

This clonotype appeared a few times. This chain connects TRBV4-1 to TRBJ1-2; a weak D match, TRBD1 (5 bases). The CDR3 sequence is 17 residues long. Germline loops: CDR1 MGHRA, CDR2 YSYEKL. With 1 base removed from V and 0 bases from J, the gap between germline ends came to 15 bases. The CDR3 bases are TGCGCCAGCAGCCAAGGCGCCAGAGGGACGTCTAACTATGGCTACACCTTC. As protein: CASSQGARGTSNYGYTF.

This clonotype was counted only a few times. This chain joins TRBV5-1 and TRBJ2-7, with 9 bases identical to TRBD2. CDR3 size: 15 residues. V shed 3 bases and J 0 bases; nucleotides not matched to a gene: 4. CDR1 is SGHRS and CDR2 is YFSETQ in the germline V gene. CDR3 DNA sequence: TGCGCCAGCAGCTCGTTAGCGGGGGACTCCTACGAGCAGTACTTC. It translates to CASSSLAGDSYEQYF.

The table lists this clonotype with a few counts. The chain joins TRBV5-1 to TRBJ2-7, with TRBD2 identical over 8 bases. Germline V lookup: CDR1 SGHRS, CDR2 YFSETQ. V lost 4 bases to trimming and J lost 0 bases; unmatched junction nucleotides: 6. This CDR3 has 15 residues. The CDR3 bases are TGCGCCAGCAGCCTGACGGGGGGGAACTCCTACGAGCAGTACTTC. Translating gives CASSLTGGNSYEQYF.

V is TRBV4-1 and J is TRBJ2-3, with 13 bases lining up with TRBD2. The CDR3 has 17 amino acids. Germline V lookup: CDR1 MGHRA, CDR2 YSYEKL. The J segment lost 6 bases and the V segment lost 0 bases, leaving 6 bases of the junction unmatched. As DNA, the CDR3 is TGCGCCAGCAGCCAAGAGGGGACTAGCGGGGTAAAGGATACGCAGTATTTT. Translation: CASSQEGTSGVKDTQYF.